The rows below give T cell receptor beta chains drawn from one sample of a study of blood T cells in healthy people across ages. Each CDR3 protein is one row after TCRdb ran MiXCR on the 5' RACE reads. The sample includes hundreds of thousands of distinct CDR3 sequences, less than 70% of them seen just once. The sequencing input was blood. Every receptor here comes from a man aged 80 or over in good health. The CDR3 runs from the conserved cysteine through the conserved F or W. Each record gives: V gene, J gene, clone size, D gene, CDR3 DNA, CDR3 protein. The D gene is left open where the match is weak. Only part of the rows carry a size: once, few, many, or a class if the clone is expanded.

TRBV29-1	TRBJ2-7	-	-	TGCAGCGTTGGGGGATTGGACAGACCCCGCAATGAGCAGTACTTC	CSVGGLDRPRNEQYF
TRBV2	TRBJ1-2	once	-	TGTGCCAGCTACCAGGGGACAAACGGATATGGCTACACCTTC	CASYQGTNGYGYTF
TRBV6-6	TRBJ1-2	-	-	TGTGCCAGCAGTTCACCGACGCAAGGCTACACCTTC	CASSSPTQGYTF
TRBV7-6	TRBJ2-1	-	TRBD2	TGTGCCAGCAGAGAACTAGCGGAATGGAATGAGCAGTTCTTC	CASRELAEWNEQFF
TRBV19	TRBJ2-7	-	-	TGTGCCAGTAGTATTGGGGCTACCATCTCCTACGAGCAGTACTTC	CASSIGATISYEQYF
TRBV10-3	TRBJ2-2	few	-	TGTGCCATCAGTCCCCTCAGGTCGCCCCAGGCCGGGGAGCTGTTTTTT	CAISPLRSPQAGELFF
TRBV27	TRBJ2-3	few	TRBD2	TGTGCCAGCAGCTCTTGGGCGGGAGACTCACTGCACAGATACGCGTATTTT	CASSSWAGDSLHRYAYF
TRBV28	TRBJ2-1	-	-	TGTGCCACTTCCCCCCGGAATGAGCAGTTCTTC	CATSPRNEQFF
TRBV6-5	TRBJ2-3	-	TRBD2	TGTGCCAGCAGTTACCAGCGGGAATCTTCCGATACGCAGTATTTT	CASSYQRESSDTQYF
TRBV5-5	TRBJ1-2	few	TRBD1	TGTGCCAGCAGCGGGGACAGGGAGAACTATGGCTACACCTTC	CASSGDRENYGYTF
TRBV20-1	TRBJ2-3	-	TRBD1	TGCAGTGCGAGGGGGACAGGGGATTTAGATACGCAGTATTTT	CSARGTGDLDTQYF
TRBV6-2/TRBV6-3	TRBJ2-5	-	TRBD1	TGTGCCAGCAGACCATCGGACCGGGACAGGCTGTACTTC	CASRPSDRDRLYF
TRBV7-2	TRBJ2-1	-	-	TGTGCCAGCAGCTTTTCCCAAGATGTGGTCCATGAGCAGTTCTTC	CASSFSQDVVHEQFF
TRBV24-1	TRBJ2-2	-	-	TGTGCCACCAGTGACAGGGAACGAACCGGGGAGCTGTTTTTT	CATSDRERTGELFF
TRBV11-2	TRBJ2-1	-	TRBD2	TGTGCCAGCAGACGAACCCCCACGAGCGGGAGCTCCTACAATGAGCAGTTCTTC	CASRRTPTSGSSYNEQFF
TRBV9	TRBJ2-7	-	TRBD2	TGTGCCAGCGCGCTTGATAGCGGGGGGTACAATGAGCAGTACTTC	CASALDSGGYNEQYF
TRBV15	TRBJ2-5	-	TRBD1	TGTGCCACCAGCAGAGATGCCCAGGGGGCGTCTCGGGAGACCCAGTACTTC	CATSRDAQGASRETQYF
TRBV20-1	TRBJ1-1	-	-	TGCAGCGCTAGAGATAGGGGGTTTGGAGCTTTCTTT	CSARDRGFGAFF
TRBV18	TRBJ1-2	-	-	TGTGCCAGCTCACCACCGATTATGGCAGAAACTAACTATGGCTACACCTTC	CASSPPIMAETNYGYTF
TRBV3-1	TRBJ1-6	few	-	TGTGCCAGCAGACAAGGAGACGCGGCAGGGGCACCCCTCCACTTT	CASRQGDAAGAPLHF
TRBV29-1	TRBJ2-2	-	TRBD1	TGCAGCGTGACAGGGACCGGGGAGCTGTTTTTT	CSVTGTGELFF
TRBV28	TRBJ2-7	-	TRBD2	TGTGCCAGCAGTTCGACCCCCCCGGGACTAGACATGTACGAGCAGTACTTC	CASSSTPPGLDMYEQYF
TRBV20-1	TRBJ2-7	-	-	TGCAGTGCTAGAGGAGCCCACAGGGTGGTCTACGAGCAGTACTTC	CSARGAHRVVYEQYF
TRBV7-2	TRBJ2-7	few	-	TGTGCCAGCAGCTCGAGGGAGTGGGCGGGTTACGAGCAGTACTTC	CASSSREWAGYEQYF
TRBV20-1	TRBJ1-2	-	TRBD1	TGCAGTGCTAGAGAATTTTCCGGGACAGGGGGAACTGGCTACACCTTC	CSAREFSGTGGTGYTF
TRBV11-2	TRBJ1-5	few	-	TGTGCCAGCAGCCGGGCAGGGGCGAGCAATCAGCCCCAGCATTTT	CASSRAGASNQPQHF
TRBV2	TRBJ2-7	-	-	TGTGCCAGCAGCGATGGACAAAACTACGAGCAGTACTTC	CASSDGQNYEQYF
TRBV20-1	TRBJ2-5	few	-	TGCAGTGCTAGGAGGCAGGACGTTCAGGAGACCCAGTACTTC	CSARRQDVQETQYF
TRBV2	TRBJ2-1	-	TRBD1	TGCGCCACTATCCGTGGGACAGGGGTTTTCGATGAGCAGTTCTTC	CATIRGTGVFDEQFF
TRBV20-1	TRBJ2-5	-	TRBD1	TGCAGTGCTAAAGACAGGGGGCCAGAGACCCAGTACTTC	CSAKDRGPETQYF
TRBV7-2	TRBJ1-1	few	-	TGTGCCAGCAGCCCCCTGGGAAGAGGGTCAGCTGAAGCTTTCTTT	CASSPLGRGSAEAFF
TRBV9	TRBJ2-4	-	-	TGTGCCAGCAGCGCAGCAGGGGGGCCCCAGTACTTC	CASSAAGGPQYF
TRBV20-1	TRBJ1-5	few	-	TGCAGTGTTAGGCAGGGGACTAATCAGCCCCAGCATTTT	CSVRQGTNQPQHF
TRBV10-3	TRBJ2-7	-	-	TGTGCCATCAGTGAGTCGAACCCGACATACTCCTACGAGCAGTACTTC	CAISESNPTYSYEQYF
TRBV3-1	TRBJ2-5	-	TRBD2	TGTGCCAGCAGCCTCCAGCGGGAGGGAGAGACCCAGTACTTC	CASSLQREGETQYF
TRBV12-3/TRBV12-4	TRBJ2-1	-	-	TGTGCCAGCAGTTCTCGGACAGCATACAATGAGCAGTTCTTC	CASSSRTAYNEQFF
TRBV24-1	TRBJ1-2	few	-	TGTGCCACCAGTGATTCCGGACAGCCCTGGGGCTATGGCTACACCTTC	CATSDSGQPWGYGYTF
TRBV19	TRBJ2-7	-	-	TGTGCCAGTAGTATAGAAGAGGGACCCTACGAGCAGTACTTC	CASSIEEGPYEQYF
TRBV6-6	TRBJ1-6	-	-	TGTGCCAGCACCTTCACCATCCGGGACAACTATAATTCACCCCTCCACTTT	CASTFTIRDNYNSPLHF
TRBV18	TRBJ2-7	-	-	TGTGCCAGCTCACCAGACATCTTCGTTTACGAGCAGTACTTC	CASSPDIFVYEQYF
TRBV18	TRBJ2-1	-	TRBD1	TGTGCCAGCTCACCACCCGGCAGGGGGATATACAATGAGCAGTTCTTC	CASSPPGRGIYNEQFF
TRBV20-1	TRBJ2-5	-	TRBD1	TGCAGTGCTTTACAGGGGGCTCGGGAGACCCAGTACTTC	CSALQGARETQYF
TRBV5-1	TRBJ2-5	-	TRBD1	TGCGCCAACAGCCACCGAATACAGGACAGGGGTCGGGAGACCCAGTACTTC	CANSHRIQDRGRETQYF
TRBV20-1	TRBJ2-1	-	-	TGCAGTGCGGAAGAGGGGGCTGGCGGGAACTACAATGAGCAGTTCTTC	CSAEEGAGGNYNEQFF
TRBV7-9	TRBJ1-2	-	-	TGTGCCAGCAGTTCTTCCCTAGGGGATGGCTACACCTTC	CASSSSLGDGYTF
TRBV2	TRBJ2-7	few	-	TGTGCCAGCAGTGATATCCCCTACGAGCAGTACTTC	CASSDIPYEQYF
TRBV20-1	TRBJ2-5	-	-	TGCAGTGCTCCTCCCGGAGGGGAGACCCAGTACTTC	CSAPPGGETQYF
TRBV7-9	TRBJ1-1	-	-	TGTGCCAGCAGCCCCCGGGGACAATCGAACACTGAAGCTTTCTTT	CASSPRGQSNTEAFF
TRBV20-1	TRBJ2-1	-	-	TGCAGTGCTAGTTATCCGGAAGAGACCCAGTTCTTC	CSASYPEETQFF